This T cell receptor beta chain was found in a study of cytomegalovirus exposure and HLA in healthy donors. This CDR3 is built from 13 residues. The ends lost 5 bases at V and 3 bases at J; junction bases unmatched: 4. Germline CDR1 and CDR2: SEHNR and FQNEAQ (reference sequence). Primers for the PCR totalled 60 Vbeta and 13 Jbeta. Data came from immunoSEQ multiplex PCR; TCRdb stores just in-frame clones and leaves some out. The data hold around 200,000 clones, with around four fifths observed a single time. The sequencing sample was made of PBMCs. This chain links TRBV7-9 with TRBJ2-7; 7 bases line up with TRBD1. The receptor was derived from a woman in her fifties or sixties in good health and CMV-seropositive. This chain's CDR3 is CASSRDSSYEQYF. The DNA for the CDR3 is TGTGCCAGCAGCAGGGACAGTAGCTACGAGCAGTACTTC.